Reported below is one T cell receptor (beta chain). The data are from a study of T cell changes during pregnancy in multiple sclerosis. Sequenced by immunoSEQ multiplex PCR; TCRdb stores in-frame clones only, minus some. The table lists 75,000 to 95,000 clones, 91% of them singletons. This TCR derives from a female donor with multiple sclerosis, enrolled in a pregnancy study. The starting material was peripheral blood, obtained before pregnancy.

For the CDR3, the DNA is TGCGCCAGCAGCTTCAGGGGGCCAGAGCAGTTCTTC. Translating gives CASSFRGPEQFF. The rearrangement uses TRBV5-1 and TRBJ2-1; 8 bases fit TRBD1. Germline values: CDR1 SGHRS, CDR2 YFSETQ. CDR3 size: 12 residues. Trimming at V came to 2 bases and at J to 10 bases, leaving 2 bases not matched to a gene.